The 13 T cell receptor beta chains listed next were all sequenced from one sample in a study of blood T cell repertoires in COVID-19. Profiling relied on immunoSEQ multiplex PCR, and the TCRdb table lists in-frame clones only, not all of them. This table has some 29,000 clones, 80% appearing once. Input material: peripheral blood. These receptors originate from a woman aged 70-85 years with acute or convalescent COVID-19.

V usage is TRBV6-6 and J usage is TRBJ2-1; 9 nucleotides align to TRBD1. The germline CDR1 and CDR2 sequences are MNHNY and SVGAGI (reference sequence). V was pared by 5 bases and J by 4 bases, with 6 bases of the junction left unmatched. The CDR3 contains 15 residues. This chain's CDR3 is CASSPPGQGYNEQFF. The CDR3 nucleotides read TGTGCCAGCAGTCCCCCGGGACAGGGATACAATGAGCAGTTCTTC.

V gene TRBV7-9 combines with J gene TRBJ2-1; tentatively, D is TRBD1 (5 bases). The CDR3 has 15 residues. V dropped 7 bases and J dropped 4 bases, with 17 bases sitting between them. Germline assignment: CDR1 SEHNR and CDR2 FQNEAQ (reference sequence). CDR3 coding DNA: TGTGCCAGCACCCAAGGGGCTCCCCGGTACAATGAGCAGTTCTTC. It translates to CASTQGAPRYNEQFF.

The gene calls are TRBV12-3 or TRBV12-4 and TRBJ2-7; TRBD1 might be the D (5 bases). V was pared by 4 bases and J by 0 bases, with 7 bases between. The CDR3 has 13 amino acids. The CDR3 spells CASSSDSSYEQYF. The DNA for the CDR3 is TGTGCCAGCAGTTCAGACAGCTCCTACGAGCAGTACTTC.

CDR3 region: CAISDQDRGLVSYEQYF. The CDR3 bases are TGTGCCATCAGTGATCAGGACAGGGGATTGGTTTCCTACGAGCAGTACTTC. This chain connects TRBV10-3 to TRBJ2-7; TRBD1 matches 9 bases. CDR1 and CDR2 (germline): ENHRY, SYGVKD. The CDR3 is 17 amino acids. With V trimmed by 3 bases and J by 1 base, 10 bases remained unmatched.

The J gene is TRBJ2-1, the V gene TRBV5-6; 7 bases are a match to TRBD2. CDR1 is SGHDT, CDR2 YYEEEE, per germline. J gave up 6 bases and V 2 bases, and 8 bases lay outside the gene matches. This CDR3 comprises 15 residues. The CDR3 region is CASSLRSGTGNEQFF. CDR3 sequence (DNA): TGTGCCAGCAGCTTACGCAGCGGGACGGGCAATGAGCAGTTCTTC. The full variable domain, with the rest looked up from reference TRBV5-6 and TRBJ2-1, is DAGVTQSPTHLIKTRGQQVTLRCSPKSGHDTVSWYQQALGQGPQFIFQYYEEEERQRGNFPDRFSGHQFPNYSSELNVNALLLGDSALYLCASSLRSGTGNEQFFGPGTRLTVL.

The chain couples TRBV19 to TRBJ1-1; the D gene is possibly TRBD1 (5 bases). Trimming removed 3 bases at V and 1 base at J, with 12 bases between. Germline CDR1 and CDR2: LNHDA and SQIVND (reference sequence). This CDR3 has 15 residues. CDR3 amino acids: CASSMGRGGNTEAFF. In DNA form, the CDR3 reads TGTGCCAGTAGTATGGGAAGGGGCGGGAACACTGAAGCTTTCTTT. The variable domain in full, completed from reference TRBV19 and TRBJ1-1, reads DGGITQSPKYLFRKEGQNVTLSCEQNLNHDAMYWYRQDPGQGLRLIYYSQIVNDFQKGDIAEGYSVSREKKESFPLTVTSAQKNPTAFYLCASSMGRGGNTEAFFGQGTRLTVV.

CDR3 sequence: CAWTPEETQYF. In nucleotides, the CDR3 is TGTGCCTGGACCCCTGAAGAGACCCAGTACTTC. The genes are TRBV30 and TRBJ2-5; D ambiguous. Trimming took 4 bases from V and 3 from J, leaving 6 bases between them. Germline values: CDR1 GTSNPN, CDR2 SVGIG (reference sequence). The CDR3 consists of 11 residues.

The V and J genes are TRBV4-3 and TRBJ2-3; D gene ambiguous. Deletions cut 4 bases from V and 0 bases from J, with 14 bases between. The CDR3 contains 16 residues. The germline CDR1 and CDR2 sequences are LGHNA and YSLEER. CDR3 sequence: CASSPSTRRSTDTQYF. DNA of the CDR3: TGCGCCAGCAGCCCTTCGACTCGTCGTAGCACAGATACGCAGTATTTT.

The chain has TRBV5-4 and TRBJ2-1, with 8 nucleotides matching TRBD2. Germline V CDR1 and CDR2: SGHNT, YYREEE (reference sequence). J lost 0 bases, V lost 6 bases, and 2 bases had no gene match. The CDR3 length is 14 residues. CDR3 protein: CASNGRASYNEQFF. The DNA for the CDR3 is TGTGCCAGCAACGGGAGGGCCTCCTACAATGAGCAGTTCTTC.

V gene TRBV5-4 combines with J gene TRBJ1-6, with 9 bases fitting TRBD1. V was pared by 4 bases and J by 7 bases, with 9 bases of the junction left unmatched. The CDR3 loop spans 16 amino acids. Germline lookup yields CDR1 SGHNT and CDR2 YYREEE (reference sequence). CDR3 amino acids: CASSLPGQGVNSPLHF. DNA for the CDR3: TGTGCCAGCAGCCTTCCGGGACAGGGAGTAAATTCACCCCTCCACTTT.

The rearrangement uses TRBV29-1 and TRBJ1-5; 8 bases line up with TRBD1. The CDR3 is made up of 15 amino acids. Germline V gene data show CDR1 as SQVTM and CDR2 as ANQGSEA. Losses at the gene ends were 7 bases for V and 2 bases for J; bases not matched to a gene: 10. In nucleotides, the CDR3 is TGCAGCGCAACCTCAGGGGGCCTCGGCAATCAGCCCCAGCATTTT. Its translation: CSATSGGLGNQPQHF. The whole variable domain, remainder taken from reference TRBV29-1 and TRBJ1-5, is SAVISQKPSRDICQRGTSLTIQCQVDSQVTMMFWYRQQPGQSLTLIATANQGSEATYESGFVIDKFPISRPNLTFSTLTVSNMSPEDSSIYLCSATSGGLGNQPQHFGDGTRLSIL.

CDR3 region: CASSQDLEVGYTF. The CDR3 DNA is TGCGCCAGCAGCCAAGATCTGGAGGTTGGCTACACCTTC. This sequence joins TRBV4-1 and TRBJ1-2; no firm D call. V was shortened by 0 bases and J by 7 bases, with 9 bases between the two germline ends. The CDR3 has 13 residues. CDR1 is MGHRA, CDR2 YSYEKL, per germline.

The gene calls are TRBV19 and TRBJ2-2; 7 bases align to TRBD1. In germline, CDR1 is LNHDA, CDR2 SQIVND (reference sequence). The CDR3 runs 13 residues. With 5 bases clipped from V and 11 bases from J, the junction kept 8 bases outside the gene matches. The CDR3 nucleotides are TGTGCCAGTAGTGGCCAGGGGGTAGGAGAGCTGTTTTTT. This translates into CASSGQGVGELFF. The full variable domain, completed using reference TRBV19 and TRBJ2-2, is DGGITQSPKYLFRKEGQNVTLSCEQNLNHDAMYWYRQDPGQGLRLIYYSQIVNDFQKGDIAEGYSVSREKKESFPLTVTSAQKNPTAFYLCASSGQGVGELFFGEGSRLTVL.